This TCR beta chain was retrieved from a study of blood T cell repertoires in COVID-19. About the research overall: The origin of the acute and convalescent COVID-19 samples was the United States, Italy and Spain. From T cells, B-cell-depleted T cells, or PBMCs came the material, which was cDNA or gDNA.

The V gene's germline CDR1 is SGHRS and CDR2 YFSETQ. The CDR3 totals 17 residues. Trimming removed 4 bases from V and 3 bases from J; junction bases left unmatched: 15. Under the authors' procedure: The assay estimated nucleated cells by amplifying reference gene primers. The repertoire was sequenced with immunoSEQ multiplex PCR; TCRdb's copy has only in-frame clones and lacks some. V and J calls and clone size are those listed in that table; D and trimming were worked out from the DNA. The sample has approximately 190,000 clones, roughly nine tenths seen once. This clonotype was obtained from a man between 65 and 85 years old with active or convalescent COVID-19. This rearrangement joins TRBV5-1 to TRBJ2-7; TRBD1 matches 8 bases. Material: peripheral blood. The CDR3 region is CASSRPPSGQVFYEQYF. Here the CDR3 DNA reads TGCGCCAGCAGCAGGCCGCCTTCGGGACAGGTGTTCTACGAGCAGTACTTC.